This T cell receptor beta chain was sequenced in a study of T cells after yellow fever vaccination. Study at large: Those fractions that held only low numbers of cells were prepared using the SMART-Seq v4 Ultra Low Input RNA kit.

Points on this clonotype: No antigen is known for it.

The J segment lost 7 bases and the V segment lost 1 base, leaving 7 bases of the junction unmatched. This CDR3 contains 17 residues. Study-level points and caveats: Some clonotypes, a small share, were shared between CD4 and CD8 compartments. Weaker in magnitude, the secondary response showed a faster peak on day 5 versus 15.

TCRdb re-called the 5' RACE reads through MiXCR, storing one row per CDR3 protein. The sample includes around 550,000 distinct CDR3 sequences, 15% to 20% of them seen just once. This sequence joins TRBV12-3 or TRBV12-4 and TRBJ2-1, with 13 bases fitting TRBD2. Here the sequenced sample was PBMCs, taken 15 days after the yellow fever booster vaccination. The sequence was obtained from a man aged 25-45 years who received the YFV17D yellow fever vaccine. CDR3 bases: TGTGCCAGCAGTTTAGGAGGCGGGGGACTAGCGGGAAATGAGCAGTTCTTC. This encodes CASSLGGGGLAGNEQFF.